The 27 T cell receptor beta chains presented below share a single source sample, sequenced in a study of blood T cell repertoires in COVID-19. The repertoire was sequenced with immunoSEQ multiplex PCR; TCRdb's copy has only in-frame clones and lacks some. The sample lists about 400,000 clones, roughly nine tenths occurring once. Input material: PBMCs or T cells enriched from blood (not recorded which). The receptors here all came from a woman aged 18-35 years with acute COVID-19.

The chain employs TRBV2 and TRBJ1-2, with 8 positions matching TRBD1. The germline CDR1 and CDR2 sequences are SNHLY and FYNNEI. V lost 2 bases and J lost 2; bases outside the gene matches: 10. CDR3 length: 17 amino acids. The CDR3 is CASSELERRDRNYGYTF. The CDR3 DNA reads as TGTGCCAGCAGTGAACTCGAGCGCCGGGACAGGAACTATGGCTACACCTTC.

The chain combines TRBV6-5 with TRBJ2-1, with D maybe TRBD1 (5 bases). The CDR3 covers 16 residues. Trimming took off 0 bases at V and 4 bases at J, with 13 bases between the two ends. Germline V gene sequence: CDR1 MNHEY, CDR2 SVGAGI. The CDR3: CASSYSGAGVYNEQFF. The CDR3 DNA is TGTGCCAGCAGTTACTCTGGGGCAGGTGTATACAATGAGCAGTTCTTC.

The rearrangement links TRBV29-1 to TRBJ1-4, with D unclear. Trimming removed 2 bases from V and 0 bases from J, with 7 bases in between. The CDR3 has 14 residues. Germline CDR1 is SQVTM and CDR2 is ANQGSEA. CDR3 in amino acids: CSVESTSTNEKLFF. The CDR3 region has the DNA TGCAGCGTTGAATCGACATCAACTAATGAAAAACTGTTTTTT.

The chain combines TRBV11-2 with TRBJ1-6, with 11 bases fitting TRBD1. Germline V gene sequence: CDR1 SGHAT, CDR2 FQNNGV. With V trimmed by 6 bases and J by 2 bases, 6 bases remained unmatched. This CDR3 is built from 17 residues. The CDR3 reads CASRRTGGLPYNSPLHF. CDR3 coding DNA: TGTGCCAGCAGAAGGACAGGGGGCCTTCCCTATAATTCACCCCTCCACTTT.

V is TRBV7-9 and J is TRBJ1-1; D is possibly TRBD1 (6 bases). CDR3 length: 15 amino acids. Germline loops: CDR1 SEHNR, CDR2 FQNEAQ (reference sequence). V lost 7 bases, J lost 4 bases, and 19 bases lay in between. CDR3 region: CASTRGGLKGTEAFF. The CDR3 DNA is TGTGCCAGCACACGAGGGGGTTTAAAGGGCACTGAAGCTTTCTTT.

This chain links TRBV11-2 with TRBJ1-3, with 7 bases identical to TRBD1. This CDR3 contains 15 residues. Germline loops: CDR1 SGHAT, CDR2 FQNNGV. Trimming at V came to 2 bases and at J to 0 bases, leaving 1 base not matched to a gene. The CDR3 loop reads CASSLYRGSGNTIYF. CDR3 coding DNA: TGTGCCAGCAGCTTATACAGGGGCTCTGGAAACACCATATATTTT.

The chain joins TRBV18 to TRBJ2-5; the D gene is possibly TRBD1 (6 bases). This CDR3 contains 13 residues. V was shortened by 4 bases and J by 0 bases, with 6 bases between the two germline ends. Germline V gene sequence: CDR1 KGHSH, CDR2 LQKENI. The chain's CDR3 is CASSRTDQETQYF. CDR3 nucleotides: TGTGCCAGCTCACGGACAGACCAAGAGACCCAGTACTTC. The whole variable domain, filled in from reference TRBV18 and TRBJ2-5, reads NAGVMQNPRHLVRRRGQEARLRCSPMKGHSHVYWYRQLPEEGLKFMVYLQKENIIDESGMPKERFSAEFPKEGPSILRIQQVVRGDSAAYFCASSRTDQETQYFGPGTRLLVL.

This chain uses TRBV5-1 with TRBJ2-2; maybe TRBD2 (6 bases). The V end was cut by 0 bases, the J end by 7 bases, with 13 bases between. This CDR3 contains 15 residues. Germline CDR1 is SGHRS and CDR2 is YFSETQ. The CDR3 coding sequence is TGCGCCAGCAGCTTGGATGGGACTGGCTTCGGGGAGCTGTTTTTT. It translates to CASSLDGTGFGELFF.

In DNA form, the CDR3 reads TGCAGTGCTACGACAGACTACGAGCAGTACTTC. This encodes CSATTDYEQYF. The rearrangement joins TRBV20-1 to TRBJ2-7, with D perhaps TRBD1 (5 bases). Germline CDR1 is DFQATT and CDR2 is SNEGSKA (reference sequence). With 4 bases removed from V and 3 bases from J, the gap between germline ends came to 7 bases. The CDR3 covers 11 residues.

The rearrangement uses TRBV28 and TRBJ2-7, with TRBD1 matching 9 bases. Germline CDR1 and CDR2: MDHEN and SYDVKM. The CDR3 loop spans 13 amino acids. The V segment lost 5 bases and the J segment 2 bases; nucleotides outside the gene matches: 1. CDR3: CASSGQGPYEQYF. CDR3 DNA sequence: TGTGCCAGCAGTGGACAGGGGCCCTACGAGCAGTACTTC.

This clone was seen a single time. This rearrangement joins TRBV5-4 to TRBJ2-5; no clear D. Deletions cut 2 bases from V and 1 base from J, with 9 bases between. Per the germline V gene, CDR1 is SGHNT and CDR2 is YYREEE (reference sequence). The CDR3 length is 14 residues. The CDR3 DNA reads TGTGCCAGCAGCTTCGGGTCGAGCCAAGAGACCCAGTACTTC. Encoded protein: CASSFGSSQETQYF.

This chain links TRBV7-9 with TRBJ2-3; D is perhaps TRBD1 (5 bases). The CDR3 has 15 amino acids. Germline assignment: CDR1 SEHNR and CDR2 FQNEAQ (reference sequence). With 4 bases removed from V and 6 bases from J, the gap between germline ends came to 17 bases. The CDR3 region is CASSSDRLSGDTQYF. CDR3 DNA: TGTGCCAGCAGCTCTGACAGATTGTCTGGGGATACGCAGTATTTT.

V and J are TRBV7-9 and TRBJ2-1; 8 bases align to TRBD1. V gave up 5 bases and J gave up 10 bases; unmatched junction bases: 1. This CDR3 is built from 11 residues. The germline CDR1 and CDR2 sequences are SEHNR and FQNEAQ (reference sequence). Here the CDR3 reads CASSPGGEQFF. In nucleotides, the CDR3 is TGTGCCAGCAGCCCAGGGGGCGAGCAGTTCTTC.

The chain couples TRBV4-3 to TRBJ2-7, with TRBD2 matching over 9 bases. Germline-derived CDR1 and CDR2 are LGHNA and YSLEER. The CDR3 sequence is 15 residues long. The CDR3 region is CGGGGFAGGPWEQYF. In nucleotides, the CDR3 is TGCGGCGGAGGGGGGTTCGCGGGAGGGCCGTGGGAGCAGTACTTC.

The chain carries TRBV5-8 and TRBJ1-5; D is uncertain. The CDR3 spans 12 residues. Germline CDR1 reads SGHTS; CDR2 reads YDEGEE. V was shortened by 2 bases and J by 4 bases, with 4 bases between the two germline ends. DNA for the CDR3: TGTGCCAGCAGCTTTATAAATCAGCCCCAGCATTTT. It specifies CASSFINQPQHF. The variable domain in full, completed from reference TRBV5-8 and TRBJ1-5, reads EAGVTQSPTHLIKTRGQQATLRCSPISGHTSVYWYQQALGLGLQFLLWYDEGEERNRGNFPPRFSGRQFPNYSSELNVNALELEDSALYLCASSFINQPQHFGDGTRLSIL.

This rearrangement joins TRBV12-3 or TRBV12-4 to TRBJ1-5; no firm D call. V shed 6 bases and J shed 6 bases, with 12 bases lying between them. The CDR3 is made up of 13 amino acids. The CDR3 sequence is CASSPPGGQPQHF. The CDR3, as DNA: TGTGCCAGCAGCCCTCCGGGAGGTCAGCCCCAGCATTTT.

J is TRBJ2-7 and V is TRBV6-5; a weak D match, TRBD2 (6 bases). Germline V gene data show CDR1 as MNHEY and CDR2 as SVGAGI. CDR3 length: 15 residues. Trimming took 5 bases from V and 0 from J, leaving 14 bases between them. The CDR3 loop is CASSRSDGSSYEQYF. CDR3 DNA sequence: TGTGCCAGCAGTCGCTCGGACGGGAGCTCCTACGAGCAGTACTTC.

There are a few counts of this clone. This chain joins TRBV9 and TRBJ1-1, with 8 bases that match TRBD1. V trimming: 4 bases; J trimming: 3 bases; junction bases outside the gene matches: 8. CDR1 SGDLS and CDR2 YYNGEE come from the germline V gene. The CDR3 runs to 15 residues. For the CDR3, the DNA is TGTGCCAGCAGCTATCGGACAGGGATAGACACTGAAGCTTTCTTT. Translated, it gives CASSYRTGIDTEAFF. Filled out from reference TRBV9 and TRBJ1-1, the complete variable domain reads DSGVTQTPKHLITATGQRVTLRCSPRSGDLSVYWYQQSLDQGLQFLIQYYNGEERAKGNILERFSAQQFPDLHSELNLSSLELGDSALYFCASSYRTGIDTEAFFGQGTRLTVV.

The gene calls are TRBV30 and TRBJ2-1, with D hard to call. The CDR3 loop spans 13 amino acids. V lost 0 bases and J lost 7, with 10 bases in between. Germline lookup yields CDR1 GTSNPN and CDR2 SVGIG (reference sequence). Written as DNA, the CDR3 is TGTGCCTGGAGTGTAAGCCCCGCGAATGAGCAGTTCTTC. This sequence encodes CAWSVSPANEQFF.

This clone was detected only once. V and J are TRBV14 and TRBJ2-2, with D uncertain. V was trimmed by 4 bases and J by 1 base, leaving 4 bases between them. This CDR3 contains 13 residues. The germline gives CDR1 SGHDN, CDR2 FVKESK. DNA for the CDR3: TGTGCCAGCAGCCTAATGAACACCGGGGAGCTGTTTTTT. Translating gives CASSLMNTGELFF.

The chain carries TRBV10-1 and TRBJ2-5; 9 bases line up with TRBD1. Germline values: CDR1 WNHNN, CDR2 SYGVQD (reference sequence). The CDR3 loop spans 16 amino acids. The V gene end was trimmed by 0 bases and the J gene end by 4 bases; junction bases not matched to a gene: 6. CDR3 DNA: TGCGCCAGCAGTGAGTCGAGAGGGACAGGGCTAGAGACCCAGTACTTC. Translated: CASSESRGTGLETQYF.

This sequence joins TRBV28 and TRBJ2-3; no clear D gene. Germline-derived CDR1 and CDR2 are MDHEN and SYDVKM. V lost 2 bases and J lost 5, with 5 bases in between. This CDR3 has 12 amino acids. CDR3 region: CASSLAGDTQYF. CDR3 in DNA: TGTGCCAGCAGTTTAGCCGGAGATACGCAGTATTTT.

J is TRBJ2-5 and V is TRBV7-9; tentatively, D is TRBD2 (7 bases). The CDR3 contains 14 residues. Germline CDR1 reads SEHNR; CDR2 reads FQNEAQ (reference sequence). The germline V and J ends were trimmed by 6 bases and 4 bases, with 15 bases remaining between them. CDR3 coding DNA: TGTGCCAGCAGAGGCGCGGGGGCGAGAGAGACCCAGTACTTC. Translated: CASRGAGARETQYF.

This chain joins TRBV5-8 and TRBJ2-5; maybe TRBD1 (5 bases). CDR3 length equals 13 residues. V dropped 2 bases and J dropped 1 base, with 6 bases sitting between them. Germline values: CDR1 SGHTS, CDR2 YDEGEE. The DNA for the CDR3 is TGTGCCAGCAGCTTAAGGGGCCAAGAGACCCAGTACTTC. As protein: CASSLRGQETQYF.

The chain is built from TRBV9 and TRBJ2-4, with D possibly matching TRBD2 (5 bases). This CDR3 spans 14 amino acids. The germline V gene has CDR1 SGDLS and CDR2 YYNGEE. V was trimmed by 2 bases and J by 0 bases, leaving 6 bases between them. This chain's CDR3 is CASSVAGAKNIQYF. The DNA for the CDR3 is TGTGCCAGCAGCGTCGCGGGAGCCAAAAACATTCAGTACTTC.

The chain links TRBV7-9 to TRBJ1-6; D is possibly TRBD1 (5 bases). The germline CDR1 and CDR2 sequences are SEHNR and FQNEAQ (reference sequence). The CDR3 extends over 14 amino acids. Trimming shortened V by 2 bases and J by 7 bases, and 9 bases separated the two germline ends. The CDR3 loop reads CASSLQGRNSPLHF. CDR3 nucleotides: TGTGCCAGCAGCTTACAGGGCCGAAATTCACCCCTCCACTTT.

The chain couples TRBV3-1 (or the pseudogene TRBV3-2) to TRBJ1-2, with D possibly TRBD1 on 5 matching bases. Looked up from germline, CDR1 is LGHDT and CDR2 is YNNKEL (reference sequence). Trimming left V 0 bases short and J 9 bases short, with 14 bases between. The CDR3 contains 14 residues. The CDR3 loop is CASSQDGAGFRYTF. Here the CDR3 DNA reads TGTGCCAGCAGCCAAGATGGGGCAGGATTCCGCTACACCTTC.